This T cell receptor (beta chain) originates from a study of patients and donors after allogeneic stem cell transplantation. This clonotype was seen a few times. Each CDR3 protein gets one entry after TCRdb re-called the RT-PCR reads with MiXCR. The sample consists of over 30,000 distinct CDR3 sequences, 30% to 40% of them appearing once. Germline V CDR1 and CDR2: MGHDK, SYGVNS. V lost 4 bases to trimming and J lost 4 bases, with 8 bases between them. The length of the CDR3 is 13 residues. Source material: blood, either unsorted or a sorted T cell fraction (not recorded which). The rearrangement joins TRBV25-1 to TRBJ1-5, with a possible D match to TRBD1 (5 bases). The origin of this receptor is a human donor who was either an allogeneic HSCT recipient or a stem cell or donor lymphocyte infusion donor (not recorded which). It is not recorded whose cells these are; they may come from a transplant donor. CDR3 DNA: TGTGCCAGCAGTGCTCAGGGAAATCAGCCCCAGCATTTT. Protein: CASSAQGNQPQHF.